This TCR beta chain was sequenced for a study of T cells in Graves' hyperthyroidism and ophthalmopathy. Study-wide results and limits: The blood repertoire included most of the expanded thyroid clonotypes above 0.001.

From RNA transcripts, TCR beta CDR3 regions were amplified. With the HTBI primer set, the TCR CDR3 went through a first round of RT-PCR. TCRdb reprocessed the multiplex PCR reads with MiXCR, giving one entry per CDR3 protein. The repertoire has hundreds of thousands of distinct CDR3 sequences, 15% to 20% of them found once; the top ten carry around 4%. V was pared by 6 bases and J by 2 bases, with 4 bases of the junction left unmatched. Germline V gene data show CDR1 as MNHEY and CDR2 as SMNVEV (reference sequence). The CDR3 covers 13 residues. This clonotype showed up many times. Its cognate antigen is unknown.

This clonotype originated in a woman under 30 with Graves' hyperthyroidism. The J gene is TRBJ2-7, the V gene TRBV27; TRBD2 matches at 7 bases. The sequencing sample was made of blood. The CDR3 bases are TGTGCCAGCAGCCCGGGACTACCCTACGAGCAGTACTTC. This encodes CASSPGLPYEQYF.